The clone carrying this T cell receptor beta chain is a singleton in its sample. Its antigen is not known. Sequencing was performed with immunoSEQ multiplex PCR; in TCRdb, only in-frame clones are kept and a portion is missing. This sample carries hundreds of thousands of clones, 95% to 97% of them seen once, and the ten largest clones take roughly 0.12%. This sample was taken from a study of shared clonotypes between healthy human individuals. About the research overall: Each donor's CD4 naive and CD4 memory cells filled three plates apiece, CD8 naive two, and CD8 memory one.

The study, taken as a whole, reports: Clonotype sharing among donors was expected to depend on sequencing depth.

Germline V CDR1 and CDR2: SNHLY, FYNNEI. V lost 11 bases to trimming and J lost 5 bases, with 13 bases between them. The CDR3 runs to 12 residues. CD45RO-negative cells were positively selected for CCR7, leaving out terminally differentiated effector memory CD45RA+ cells. Every donor, a Caucasian adult, lived in Nashville, Tennessee. This TCR was sampled from a woman in her 30s in good health. The sample consisted of naive CD8+ T cells sorted from blood. This sequence joins TRBV2 and TRBJ2-1; D remains ambiguous. The CDR3 DNA sequence: TGTGCCCAGATTACTGTGGACAATGAGCAGTTCTTC. Translated, it gives CAQITVDNEQFF.